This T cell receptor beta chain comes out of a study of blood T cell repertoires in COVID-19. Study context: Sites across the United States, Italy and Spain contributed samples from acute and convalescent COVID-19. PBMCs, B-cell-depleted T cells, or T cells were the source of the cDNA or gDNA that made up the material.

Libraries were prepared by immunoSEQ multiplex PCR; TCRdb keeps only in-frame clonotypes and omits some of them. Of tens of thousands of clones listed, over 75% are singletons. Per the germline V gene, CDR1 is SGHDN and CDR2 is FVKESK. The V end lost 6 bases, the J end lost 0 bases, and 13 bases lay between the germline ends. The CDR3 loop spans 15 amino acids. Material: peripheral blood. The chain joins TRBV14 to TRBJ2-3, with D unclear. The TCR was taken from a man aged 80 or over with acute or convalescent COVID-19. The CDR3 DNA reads TGTGCCAGCAGGCAAAGCCTATGGAGCACAGATACGCAGTATTTT. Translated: CASRQSLWSTDTQYF.